The 16 T cell receptor beta chains listed next were all sequenced from one sample in a study of blood T cell repertoires in COVID-19. Libraries were prepared by immunoSEQ multiplex PCR; TCRdb keeps only in-frame clonotypes and omits some of them. The table lists 210,000 or so clones, roughly 90% of them singletons. The source material was peripheral blood. The receptors originated from a woman aged 60-75 years with acute or convalescent COVID-19.

The sample holds one count of this clone. This chain connects TRBV19 to TRBJ1-3; D might be TRBD1 (6 bases). The V end was cut by 6 bases, the J end by 0 bases, with 12 bases between. The CDR3 covers 15 residues. Germline V gene sequence: CDR1 LNHDA, CDR2 SQIVND (reference sequence). The DNA of the CDR3 is TGTGCCAGTAGATTAGGACAGTCCTCTGGAAACACCATATATTTT. Encoded protein: CASRLGQSSGNTIYF.

This clone was seen just once. The rearrangement links TRBV19 to TRBJ2-5; D may be TRBD1 (6 bases). Germline loops: CDR1 LNHDA, CDR2 SQIVND (reference sequence). The ends were cut back, 5 bases at V and 5 bases at J, with 15 bases in the middle. The CDR3 sequence is 14 residues long. The CDR3 DNA is TGTGCCAGTAGTCTTACAGGGTCGGCGGAGACCCAGTACTTC. The encoded protein is CASSLTGSAETQYF.

The chain joins TRBV3-1 (or the pseudogene TRBV3-2) to TRBJ1-2; D is perhaps TRBD1 (6 bases). Trimming took 0 bases from V and 6 from J, leaving 14 bases between them. The CDR3 has 15 amino acids. Germline V CDR1 and CDR2: LGHDT, YNNKEL (reference sequence). The CDR3 loop reads CASSQDGTREHGYTF. In nucleotides, the CDR3 is TGTGCCAGCAGCCAAGATGGGACAAGAGAACATGGCTACACCTTC.

Details on this clone: Distinct nucleotide sequences in the sample also encode this CDR3. The rearrangement joins TRBV18 to TRBJ2-7; 8 nucleotides line up with TRBD1. Looked up from germline, CDR1 is KGHSH and CDR2 is LQKENI. Germline trimming cut 2 bases from V and 4 bases from J; bases unmatched to any gene: 4. CDR3 length: 14 amino acids. CDR3 loop: CASSPGTGGYEQYF. The CDR3 DNA is TGTGCCAGCTCACCAGGGACAGGAGGGTACGAGCAGTACTTC.

CDR3 sequence (DNA): TGCGCCAGCAGCAGGGACAGGGCGAGTTATAATGAAAAACTGTTTTTT. Its protein product is CASSRDRASYNEKLFF. This rearrangement joins TRBV5-1 to TRBJ1-4; TRBD1 matches at 9 bases. Germline V gives CDR1 SGHRS, CDR2 YFSETQ. The ends lost 4 bases at V and 4 bases at J; junction bases unmatched: 8. The CDR3 extends over 16 amino acids. Variable domain in full (rest from reference TRBV5-1 and TRBJ1-4): KAGVTQTPRYLIKTRGQQVTLSCSPISGHRSVSWYQQTPGQGLQFLFEYFSETQRNKGNFPGRFSGRQFSNSRSEMNVSTLELGDSALYLCASSRDRASYNEKLFFGSGTQLSVL.

This clone was seen a few times. V is TRBV5-6 and J is TRBJ1-2; 9 bases fit TRBD1. This CDR3 spans 17 amino acids. With V trimmed by 0 bases and J by 4 bases, 10 bases remained unmatched. The germline V gene has CDR1 SGHDT and CDR2 YYEEEE. The CDR3 is CASSLGSGTGLVYGYTF. The CDR3 nucleotides read TGTGCCAGCAGCTTGGGGTCCGGGACAGGGCTTGTCTATGGCTACACCTTC.

The V and J genes are TRBV6-1 and TRBJ2-1, with 8 nucleotides matching TRBD2. The CDR3 runs to 16 residues. Unmatched junction bases numbered 11, after V lost 3 bases and J lost 7 bases. The germline CDR1 and CDR2 sequences are MNHNS and SASEGT. The CDR3 spells CASSDPGGSGANEQFF. DNA for the CDR3: TGTGCCAGCAGTGACCCGGGGGGTAGCGGGGCGAATGAGCAGTTCTTC.

V usage is TRBV27 and J usage is TRBJ1-1; TRBD1 aligns across 7 bases. The CDR3 has 14 residues. Germline CDR1 is MNHEY and CDR2 is SMNVEV (reference sequence). V gave up 6 bases and J gave up 5 bases; unmatched junction bases: 9. Written as DNA, the CDR3 is TGTGCCAGCAGCGCGGCAGGGGGTAGGACTGAAGCTTTCTTT. It encodes CASSAAGGRTEAFF.

The CDR3 DNA reads as TGTGCCAGCAGCTTAGAGAGGGGGCAGGGCACTGAAGCTTTCTTT. This gives the protein CASSLERGQGTEAFF. The chain has TRBV7-8 and TRBJ1-1, with TRBD1 matching over 7 bases. The junction had 6 bases not matched to a gene; V was cut back by 1 base and J by 4 bases. In germline, CDR1 is SGHVS, CDR2 FQNEAQ. This CDR3 comprises 15 residues.

V gene TRBV18 combines with J gene TRBJ2-1; possibly TRBD2 for D (6 bases). This CDR3 is built from 14 residues. Per the germline V gene, CDR1 is KGHSH and CDR2 is LQKENI. The ends were cut back, 3 bases at V and 8 bases at J, with 14 bases in the middle. CDR3 sequence: CASSPGLASDEQFF. The DNA of the CDR3 is TGTGCCAGCTCACCGGGACTGGCCTCCGATGAGCAGTTCTTC.

V gene TRBV30 combines with J gene TRBJ1-2; D is unresolved. V dropped 0 bases and J dropped 8 bases, with 7 bases sitting between them. This CDR3 region has 11 residues. Germline V CDR1 and CDR2: GTSNPN, SVGIG (reference sequence). The CDR3 spells CAWSVTAGYTF. The CDR3 region has the DNA TGTGCCTGGAGTGTAACCGCGGGCTACACCTTC.

The chain has TRBV6-4 and TRBJ1-6, with 7 bases identical to TRBD1. Trimming at V came to 6 bases and at J to 7 bases, leaving 3 bases not matched to a gene. This CDR3 has 13 residues. The germline CDR1 and CDR2 sequences are MRHNA and SNTAGT. The CDR3 bases are TGTGCCAGCAGGGGACAGCCCAATTCACCCCTCCACTTT. This translates into CASRGQPNSPLHF.

The J gene is TRBJ2-5, the V gene TRBV7-9, with TRBD2 matching 7 bases. Germline assignment: CDR1 SEHNR and CDR2 FQNEAQ (reference sequence). The CDR3 is 16 residues long. Losses at the gene ends were 1 base for V and 4 bases for J; bases not matched to a gene: 9. The CDR3 spells CASSLDFWASGETQYF. Here the CDR3 DNA reads TGTGCCAGCAGCTTAGATTTCTGGGCTAGCGGAGAGACCCAGTACTTC.

The J gene is TRBJ2-1, the V gene TRBV6-5; TRBD1 might be the D (5 bases). Germline V gene data show CDR1 as MNHEY and CDR2 as SVGAGI. Trimming removed 0 bases at V and 6 bases at J, with 15 bases between. This CDR3 has 16 residues. CDR3 residues: CASSYSRGQGANEQFF. The CDR3 nucleotides are TGTGCCAGCAGTTACTCACGCGGACAAGGTGCCAATGAGCAGTTCTTC.

The chain is built from TRBV28 and TRBJ2-4; D remains ambiguous. The CDR3 has 15 residues. Germline V gives CDR1 MDHEN, CDR2 SYDVKM. V gave up 6 bases and J gave up 5 bases, with 17 bases separating them. The CDR3 DNA sequence: TGTGCCAGCAGCCTAGTCGAAGCTACGCAAAACATTCAGTACTTC. Protein: CASSLVEATQNIQYF.

V usage is TRBV7-8 and J usage is TRBJ2-1, with 11 bases identical to TRBD2. Germline CDR1 reads SGHVS; CDR2 reads FQNEAQ. CDR3 length: 18 residues. V was pared by 4 bases and J by 0 bases, with 8 bases of the junction left unmatched. The CDR3 loop is CASSYSSSGGVSYNEQFF. CDR3 DNA sequence: TGTGCCAGCAGCTACAGTAGTAGCGGGGGGGTCTCCTACAATGAGCAGTTCTTC.